Listed below are T cell receptor beta chains from one sample, sequenced in a study of cytomegalovirus exposure and HLA in healthy donors. The method was immunoSEQ multiplex PCR; TCRdb's version includes in-frame clones alone and lacks a portion of them. The top ten clones hold 1% of a sample with about 160,000 clones, less than 85% of them seen once. The sequenced material came from PBMCs. These receptors all stem from a boy between 2 and 10 years old in good health and CMV-seronegative. Each CDR3 is given with its conserved first and last residue. D genes are given only for firm matches. Where a row states a size, it is once, few, many or the class of an expanded clone; other rows omit it.

>TRBJ2-3|.|.|TRBV5-1
TGCGCCAGCAGCTTACGAGAGGGCCGTGAGAATACGCAGTATTTT
CASSLREGRENTQYF
>TRBJ1-3|.|.|TRBV5-1
TGCGCCAGCAGCCCGGGGACAAGGACGGGCACCATATATTTT
CASSPGTRTGTIYF
>TRBJ1-5|.|TRBD1|TRBV6-1
TGTGCCAGCAGTGTATGGGACAGGGAAAGCAATCAGCCCCAGCATTTT
CASSVWDRESNQPQHF
>TRBJ1-5|.|.|TRBV6-6
TGTGCCAGCAAAGCCCCGGACAGTAACAATCAGCCCCAGCATTTT
CASKAPDSNNQPQHF
>TRBJ1-3|.|TRBD1|TRBV29-1
TGCAGCGTGGTGGGACAGGGGAGTGACACCATATATTTT
CSVVGQGSDTIYF
>TRBJ2-5|.|TRBD2|TRBV15
TGTGCCACCAGCAGAGTGGCGGGGGTATACATATACCAAGAGACCCAGTACTTC
CATSRVAGVYIYQETQYF
>TRBJ1-6|.|.|TRBV28
TGTGCCAGCAGCTATACAGGAAGCAATTCACCCCTCCACTTT
CASSYTGSNSPLHF
>TRBJ1-2|once|.|TRBV30
TGTGCCTGGAGTCCACGGTACTCCAATGGCTACACCTTC
CAWSPRYSNGYTF
>TRBJ2-3|.|.|TRBV15
TGTGCCACCAGCAGAGATATCACAGATACGCAGTATTTT
CATSRDITDTQYF
>TRBJ2-1|.|TRBD1|TRBV27
TGTGCCAGCAGTCTAAGACAGGGATACAATGAGCAGTTCTTC
CASSLRQGYNEQFF
>TRBJ1-3|.|.|TRBV6-6
TGTGCCAGCAGCCACACAGGTTACTCTGGAAACACCATATATTTT
CASSHTGYSGNTIYF
>TRBJ2-7|.|.|TRBV28
TGTGCCAGCAGTCCCCTCGACACCCTCTACGAGCAGTACTTC
CASSPLDTLYEQYF
>TRBJ2-3|.|.|TRBV6-5
TGTGCCAGCAGTTCCGTCACTCCAGATACGCAGTATTTT
CASSSVTPDTQYF
>TRBJ2-5|once|.|TRBV19
TGTGCCAGTAGTATGGCAGGGGAAGTAGGGACCCAGTACTTC
CASSMAGEVGTQYF
>TRBJ2-2|.|.|TRBV28
TGTGCCAGCAGCAAATTCGGTGAGGAGCTGTTTTTT
CASSKFGEELFF
>TRBJ2-5|.|.|TRBV7-9
TGTGCCAGCAGCCCAGTCGCGGGACCGATCCAAGAGACCCAGTACTTC
CASSPVAGPIQETQYF
>TRBJ2-3|.|TRBD2|TRBV28
TGTGCCAGCAGTTTATTAGGGCGGGGGGGCACAGATACGCAGTATTTT
CASSLLGRGGTDTQYF
>TRBJ2-5|.|TRBD2|TRBV4-2
TGTGCCAGCAGCCAATTAGCGGGAGGGGGCGAGACCCAGTACTTC
CASSQLAGGGETQYF
>TRBJ1-1|.|.|TRBV20-1
TGCAGTGCCCGGGCAGGGTTAGAAGCTTTCTTT
CSARAGLEAFF
>TRBJ1-1|.|.|TRBV14
TGTGCCAGCAGCCAAGATACAGCCGCTTTCACTGAAGCTTTCTTT
CASSQDTAAFTEAFF
>TRBJ1-1|.|TRBD1|TRBV9
TGTGCCAGCAGCGGAAGGACAGGGGTATCTGAAGCTTTCTTT
CASSGRTGVSEAFF
>TRBJ2-3|.|.|TRBV4-1
TGCGCCAGCAGCCCGACCGGAGGAGGAAGCACAGATACGCAGTATTTT
CASSPTGGGSTDTQYF